The 20 T cell receptor beta chains in this list originate from one sample, sequenced in a study of control samples from healthy donors and cancer patients (dated by TCRdb to 2018 to 2020). Libraries were made using the immunoSEQ multiplex PCR assay. TCRdb holds this immuneACCESS table with in-frame rearrangements only. Some clones are missing; in checked studies, unresolved V genes explain under half, and the rest has no known cause. The sample yields roughly 130,000 clones; around 90% were counted once. The top ten clones comprise almost 2.5% of the sample. The sample was blood. The receptors originated from a young man in good health.

The V gene is TRBV12-3 or TRBV12-4, the J gene TRBJ1-5; D gene unclear. The CDR3 consists of 12 residues. The V gene lost 8 bases and the J gene lost 3 bases, with 8 bases spanning the gap. DNA for the CDR3: TGTGCCAGCTCCTTGCTCAATCAGCCCCAGCATTTT. The encoded protein is CASSLLNQPQHF.

This chain joins TRBV14 and TRBJ2-5; D remains unclear. The CDR3 consists of 13 residues. The V gene's germline CDR1 is SGHDN and CDR2 FVKESK. The V and J ends lost 2 bases and 1 base respectively, with 5 bases between them. This CDR3 reads CASSQRVQETQYF. The CDR3 DNA reads TGTGCCAGCAGCCAACGTGTCCAAGAGACCCAGTACTTC.

The chain joins TRBV6-2 or TRBV6-3 to TRBJ2-7, with TRBD1 as a possible D gene (5 bases). Germline-derived CDR1 and CDR2 are MNHEY and SVGEGT. V dropped 5 bases and J dropped 3 bases, with 5 bases sitting between them. This CDR3 has 11 residues. CDR3 amino acids: CASSTGYEQYF. As DNA, the CDR3 is TGTGCCAGCAGTACAGGCTACGAGCAGTACTTC.

V is TRBV19 and J is TRBJ2-6; D gene ambiguous. Germline V CDR1 and CDR2: LNHDA, SQIVND (reference sequence). The V gene lost 4 bases and the J gene lost 11 bases, with 12 bases spanning the gap. This CDR3 has 13 residues. The DNA for the CDR3 is TGTGCCAGTAGTAAAGGCCCAATCGACGTCCTGACTTTC. Its protein product is CASSKGPIDVLTF. Drawing the rest from reference TRBV19 and TRBJ2-6, the complete variable domain is DGGITQSPKYLFRKEGQNVTLSCEQNLNHDAMYWYRQDPGQGLRLIYYSQIVNDFQKGDIAEGYSVSREKKESFPLTVTSAQKNPTAFYLCASSKGPIDVLTFGAGSRLTVL.

This clone came up once. The V call is TRBV6-6, the J call TRBJ1-3; a possible D gene is TRBD1 (5 bases). The germline V gene has CDR1 MNHNY and CDR2 SVGAGI (reference sequence). Trimming pared 2 bases from V and 0 bases from J, leaving 11 bases between. CDR3 length: 16 residues. The CDR3 loop reads CASSYNPGSSGNTIYF. The CDR3 nucleotides are TGTGCCAGCAGTTACAATCCAGGGAGCTCTGGAAACACCATATATTTT.

This clone was seen only a few times. The rearrangement joins TRBV14 to TRBJ2-1, with 7 bases fitting TRBD2. CDR3 length: 16 amino acids. Trimming cost V 5 bases and J 2 bases; bases outside gene matches: 9. The germline CDR1 and CDR2 sequences are SGHDN and FVKESK. In nucleotides, the CDR3 is TGTGCCAGCAGCTTGGGGCGGGGGACCACCTACAATGAGCAGTTCTTC. This codes for CASSLGRGTTYNEQFF.

The CDR3 region is CATRAGGANTEAFF. The CDR3 nucleotides read TGTGCCACCAGAGCAGGGGGGGCGAACACTGAAGCTTTCTTT. This rearrangement joins TRBV24-1 to TRBJ1-1; 7 bases align to TRBD1. V was pared by 7 bases and J by 1 base, with 5 bases of the junction left unmatched. The CDR3 loop spans 14 amino acids. From germline, CDR1 is KGHDR and CDR2 SFDVKD.

The CDR3 DNA follows: TGTGCCAGCAGTGAGCAGGGGCACGATCAGCCCCAGCATTTT. This encodes CASSEQGHDQPQHF. The rearrangement joins TRBV2 to TRBJ1-5, with D possibly TRBD1 on 6 matching bases. This CDR3 contains 14 residues. Between the trimmed V and J ends, which lost 3 bases and 5 bases, there was a span of 11 bases. Looked up from germline, CDR1 is SNHLY and CDR2 is FYNNEI. Variable domain in full (rest from reference TRBV2 and TRBJ1-5): EPEVTQTPSHQVTQMGQEVILRCVPISNHLYFYWYRQILGQKVEFLVSFYNNEISEKSEIFDDQFSVERPDGSNFTLKIRSTKLEDSAMYFCASSEQGHDQPQHFGDGTRLSIL.

The chain is built from TRBV7-3 and TRBJ2-1; 14 bases agree with TRBD2. The CDR3 is 17 amino acids. V was pared by 4 bases and J by 7 bases, with 9 bases of the junction left unmatched. CDR1 and CDR2 from the germline V gene are SGHTA and FQGTGA. CDR3 DNA: TGTGCCAGCAGCTATGGGACTAGCGGGAGTAGGAATAATGAGCAGTTCTTC. Residues: CASSYGTSGSRNNEQFF.

The rearrangement joins TRBV6-5 to TRBJ2-1; 8 bases fit TRBD1. V gave up 2 bases and J gave up 6 bases; unmatched junction bases: 9. The CDR3 has 16 amino acids. Germline V gene sequence: CDR1 MNHEY, CDR2 SVGAGI. CDR3: CASSYQVAGGLNEQFF. The DNA of the CDR3 is TGTGCCAGCAGTTACCAAGTAGCAGGGGGCCTCAATGAGCAGTTCTTC.

This clone occurred once. This chain joins TRBV4-1 and TRBJ2-5; 7 positions match TRBD2. Germline CDR1 and CDR2: MGHRA and YSYEKL. The junction had 4 bases not matched to a gene; V was cut back by 3 bases and J by 0 bases. This CDR3 is built from 15 residues. The CDR3 spells CASSHGAGYQETQYF. For the CDR3, the DNA is TGCGCCAGCAGCCATGGAGCGGGGTACCAAGAGACCCAGTACTTC.

The rearrangement joins TRBV3-1 (or the pseudogene TRBV3-2) to TRBJ2-7, with TRBD1 identical over 9 bases. This CDR3 has 13 residues. Trimming removed 7 bases from V and 5 bases from J; junction bases left unmatched: 6. Germline CDR1 LGHDT, CDR2 YNNKEL (reference sequence). As DNA, the CDR3 is TGTGCCAGCAAGGAAACAGGGGGCGACGAGCAGTACTTC. Translation: CASKETGGDEQYF.

This clone has only a few counts. This chain joins TRBV18 and TRBJ1-5, with D perhaps matching TRBD1 (6 bases). Trimming cost V 8 bases and J 5 bases, with 13 bases left between them. CDR1 is KGHSH and CDR2 is LQKENI in the germline V gene. This CDR3 is built from 13 residues. The CDR3 nucleotides read TGTGCCAGCCAACAGGGTATCGATCAGCCCCAGCATTTT. This gives the protein CASQQGIDQPQHF.

This rearrangement joins TRBV24-1 to TRBJ1-1; 7 nucleotides match TRBD1. V shed 7 bases, J shed 3 bases, and the junction held 4 bases outside the gene matches. Per the germline V gene, CDR1 is KGHDR and CDR2 is SFDVKD. The CDR3 consists of 13 residues. The CDR3 reads CATRGQKDTEAFF. The CDR3 bases are TGTGCCACCAGGGGACAGAAAGACACTGAAGCTTTCTTT.

The V and J genes are TRBV30 and TRBJ1-1; the D is unclear. V lost 0 bases, J lost 2 bases, and 7 bases lay in between. The CDR3 length is 13 residues. Per the germline V gene, CDR1 is GTSNPN and CDR2 is SVGIG (reference sequence). CDR3 sequence reads: CAWSVPENTEAFF. The CDR3 DNA sequence: TGTGCCTGGAGTGTACCCGAAAACACTGAAGCTTTCTTT.

V gene TRBV6-2 or TRBV6-3 combines with J gene TRBJ2-1, with unresolved D. The CDR3 sequence is 15 residues long. CDR1 is MNHEY and CDR2 is SVGEGT in the germline V gene. The germline V and J ends were trimmed by 6 bases and 2 bases, with 14 bases remaining between them. The CDR3 DNA follows: TGTGCCAGCAGCCTAGGAGCCGCCCCCTACAATGAGCAGTTCTTC. It specifies CASSLGAAPYNEQFF.

The chain joins TRBV18 to TRBJ1-5; D is uncertain. Germline CDR1 reads KGHSH; CDR2 reads LQKENI. The CDR3 spans 12 residues. V was clipped by 6 bases and J by 5 bases, with 8 bases between them. CDR3 DNA sequence: TGTGCCAGCTCCCCCCAGGATCAGCCCCAGCATTTT. Amino acid sequence: CASSPQDQPQHF.

J is TRBJ2-5 and V is TRBV6-5, with D possibly TRBD2 on 5 matching bases. The CDR3 contains 15 residues. Germline V gives CDR1 MNHEY, CDR2 SVGAGI. V shed 0 bases and J shed 2 bases, with 10 bases lying between them. The CDR3 nucleotides read TGTGCCAGCAGTTACTCGATGCTAGCACAAGAGACCCAGTACTTC. This sequence encodes CASSYSMLAQETQYF.

The chain couples TRBV28 to TRBJ1-1; D is unclear. The CDR3 extends over 14 amino acids. Germline V CDR1 and CDR2: MDHEN, SYDVKM. V dropped 5 bases and J dropped 2 bases, with 12 bases sitting between them. The CDR3 spells CASSARGVNTEAFF. For the CDR3, the DNA is TGTGCCAGCAGTGCCCGGGGTGTCAACACTGAAGCTTTCTTT.

The J gene is TRBJ1-3, the V gene TRBV7-2, with D possibly TRBD1 on 6 matching bases. The CDR3 loop spans 16 amino acids. Germline CDR1 reads SGHTA; CDR2 reads FQGNSA. The germline V and J ends were trimmed by 2 bases and 3 bases, with 14 bases remaining between them. The CDR3 region has the DNA TGTGCCAGCAGCTTAAGTGGCGGCAGGGGTGGAAACACCATATATTTT. Translation gives CASSLSGGRGGNTIYF.